These 8 T cell receptor beta chains were sequenced from one sample in a study of OX40 agonist ivuxolimab in advanced cancers. TCRdb's table, derived via immunoSEQ multiplex PCR, lists solely in-frame clones and lacks some. The table lists some 59,000 clones, around 90% of them singletons. This material consisted of CD4+ or CD8+ T cells sorted from blood, taken in a trial of the OX40 agonist ivuxolimab. Receptor source: an adult with an advanced solid tumor such as melanoma, head and neck, liver or kidney cancer.

V and J are TRBV27 and TRBJ2-7; TRBD2 matches 12 bases. The ends lost 3 bases at V and 2 bases at J; junction bases unmatched: 8. Germline V gene sequence: CDR1 MNHEY, CDR2 SMNVEV (reference sequence). The CDR3 extends over 17 amino acids. DNA of the CDR3: TGTGCCAGCAGTTTGAAGACTAGCGGGGGAGCCGCCTACGAGCAGTACTTC. Residues: CASSLKTSGGAAYEQYF.

The CDR3 bases are TGTGCCAGCAGCACGTACCGTCTGGACAGGGGGTATAGCAATCAGCCCCAGCATTTT. Translated: CASSTYRLDRGYSNQPQHF. V gene TRBV5-6 combines with J gene TRBJ1-5; TRBD1 agrees at 10 bases. Germline values: CDR1 SGHDT, CDR2 YYEEEE. V shed 4 bases and J 0 bases; nucleotides not matched to a gene: 13. The length of the CDR3 is 19 residues.

Points on this clone: The sample has other DNA sequences that encode this CDR3 too. The chain couples TRBV29-1 to TRBJ1-2; possibly TRBD1 for D (6 bases). V lost 3 bases and J 7 bases, leaving 18 bases between the germline ends. This CDR3 contains 14 residues. The germline gives CDR1 SQVTM, CDR2 ANQGSEA. CDR3 loop: CSVEGSGGRVGYTF. Here the CDR3 DNA reads TGCAGCGTTGAGGGTTCGGGGGGGCGCGTTGGCTACACCTTC.

The genes are TRBV27 and TRBJ2-2, with D tentatively TRBD2 (5 bases). CDR3 length: 13 residues. Germline CDR1 and CDR2: MNHEY and SMNVEV (reference sequence). V shed 6 bases and J shed 4 bases, with 9 bases lying between them. This CDR3 is CASSTSGTGELFF. In DNA form, the CDR3 reads TGTGCCAGCAGCACTAGTGGCACCGGGGAGCTGTTTTTT.

The V and J genes are TRBV1 and TRBJ2-3. TRBV1 counts as a pseudogene. CDR3 length: 16 amino acids. CDR3 sequence reads: CTSSPGCPSKEDTQYF. The CDR3 coding sequence is TGCACCAGCAGTCCAGGTTGTCCGTCCAAGGAGGATACGCAGTATTTT.

A single count supports this clone. The chain joins TRBV7-6 to TRBJ1-5, with D uncertain. This CDR3 spans 14 amino acids. Germline V gene lookup returns CDR1 SGHVS and CDR2 FNYEAQ. Between the trimmed V and J ends, which lost 1 base and 2 bases, there was a span of 6 bases. The DNA of the CDR3 is TGTGCCAGCAGCTTAGTTCAGGGCAATCAGCCCCAGCATTTT. This sequence encodes CASSLVQGNQPQHF.

Of note for this clone: The sample contains more than one DNA sequence encoding this CDR3. The chain carries TRBV5-1 and TRBJ2-5, with a tentative D call TRBD2 (7 bases). This CDR3 comprises 15 residues. V was trimmed by 4 bases and J by 5 bases, leaving 18 bases between them. Germline V gene data show CDR1 as SGHRS and CDR2 as YFSETQ. The CDR3 here is CASSTGRGAGETQYF. DNA for the CDR3: TGCGCCAGCAGCACGGGTCGGGGGGCCGGGGAGACCCAGTACTTC.

The chain combines TRBV4-2 with TRBJ2-2; D gene uncertain. Between the trimmed V and J ends, which lost 0 bases and 1 base, there was a span of 12 bases. From germline, CDR1 is LGHNA and CDR2 YNFKEQ. CDR3 length: 17 amino acids. CDR3 region: CASSQELAERNTGELFF. The DNA for the CDR3 is TGTGCCAGCAGCCAAGAGTTGGCGGAAAGGAACACCGGGGAGCTGTTTTTT.